These 26 T cell receptor beta chains came from one sample sequenced in a study of technical replicates of blood from a few donors. The repertoire was sequenced with immunoSEQ multiplex PCR; TCRdb's copy has only in-frame clones and lacks some. The sample includes 9,500 to 15,000 clones, approximately 95% of them seen just once. Source material: PBMCs. These receptors were collected from a human donor in good health.

This rearrangement joins TRBV7-6 to TRBJ2-3; TRBD2 agrees at 14 bases. In germline, CDR1 is SGHVS, CDR2 FNYEAQ. Trimming took 5 bases from V and 5 from J; bases not matched to a gene: 6. The CDR3 contains 16 residues. Here the CDR3 DNA reads TGTGCCAGCAGCGGATCCGGGACTAGCGGGAGAGATACGCAGTATTTT. This encodes CASSGSGTSGRDTQYF.

This clone was detected only a few times. The chain links TRBV6-1 to TRBJ2-2, with 7 bases lining up with TRBD2. The junction had 4 bases not matched to a gene; V was cut back by 2 bases and J by 1 base. The germline V gene encodes CDR1 MNHNS and CDR2 SASEGT. The CDR3 has 16 residues. Here the CDR3 reads CASSELRGRNTGELFF. The CDR3, as DNA: TGTGCCAGCAGTGAACTTCGCGGGAGGAACACCGGGGAGCTGTTTTTT.

A few counts support this clone. The chain couples TRBV12-1 to TRBJ2-1; TRBD2 is the table's D call, not checked against the DNA. TRBV12-1 constitutes a pseudogene. The CDR3 covers 15 residues. Here the CDR3 DNA reads TGTGCCAGCAGCTTGGGGACTAGCGGGAGGGATGAGCAGTTCTTC. This sequence encodes CASSLGTSGRDEQFF.

The chain is built from TRBV5-4 and TRBJ2-1, with 13 bases fitting TRBD2. CDR3 length equals 15 residues. V gave up 4 bases and J gave up 5 bases; unmatched junction bases: 3. Per the germline V gene, CDR1 is SGHNT and CDR2 is YYREEE (reference sequence). CDR3 bases: TGTGCCAGCAGCCCAGGACTAGCGGGAGACAATGAGCAGTTCTTC. It encodes CASSPGLAGDNEQFF. Full variable domain (remainder filled in from reference TRBV5-4 and TRBJ2-1): ETGVTQSPTHLIKTRGQQVTLRCSSQSGHNTVSWYQQALGQGPQFIFQYYREEENGRGNFPPRFSGLQFPNYSSELNVNALELDDSALYLCASSPGLAGDNEQFFGPGTRLTVL.

The V gene is TRBV5-1, the J gene TRBJ1-4, with TRBD1 as a possible D gene (5 bases). Trimming pared 0 bases from V and 2 bases from J, leaving 8 bases between. The CDR3 consists of 15 residues. Germline V gives CDR1 SGHRS, CDR2 YFSETQ. The CDR3 DNA reads as TGCGCCAGCAGCTTGGAAGCAGGGACTAATGAAAAACTGTTTTTT. It is translated as CASSLEAGTNEKLFF. The full variable domain, rest sourced from reference TRBV5-1 and TRBJ1-4, is KAGVTQTPRYLIKTRGQQVTLSCSPISGHRSVSWYQQTPGQGLQFLFEYFSETQRNKGNFPGRFSGRQFSNSRSEMNVSTLELGDSALYLCASSLEAGTNEKLFFGSGTQLSVL.

The chain recombines TRBV6-1 with TRBJ1-3; TRBD1 matches 8 bases. The CDR3 totals 15 residues. Germline-derived CDR1 and CDR2 are MNHNS and SASEGT. J lost 7 bases, V lost 3 bases, and 8 bases had no gene match. The CDR3 protein is CASSESDREVNTIYF. The CDR3 DNA follows: TGTGCCAGCAGTGAGTCGGACAGGGAGGTTAACACCATATATTTT.

The chain uses TRBV10-2 and TRBJ2-7, with TRBD2 matching 7 bases. CDR3 length equals 13 residues. Germline V gene data show CDR1 as WSHSY and CDR2 as SAAADI. V was pared by 6 bases and J by 2 bases, with 4 bases of the junction left unmatched. The CDR3 DNA follows: TGCGCCAGCAGGCTAGCGGTAGCCTACGAGCAGTACTTC. This sequence encodes CASRLAVAYEQYF.

The rearrangement links TRBV28 to TRBJ1-4, with TRBD1 matching over 7 bases. J lost 4 bases, V lost 2 bases, and 4 bases had no gene match. The germline V gene encodes CDR1 MDHEN and CDR2 SYDVKM. The CDR3 consists of 15 residues. CDR3 protein: CASSLGTDYNEKLFF. In nucleotides, the CDR3 is TGTGCCAGCAGTTTAGGGACAGACTATAATGAAAAACTGTTTTTT.

The rearrangement links TRBV18 to TRBJ2-5; TRBD1 aligns across 8 bases. Germline V gene sequence: CDR1 KGHSH, CDR2 LQKENI. V was pared by 4 bases and J by 5 bases, with 18 bases of the junction left unmatched. There are 18 residues in the CDR3. The CDR3 sequence: CASSQTTISRTGWETQYF. CDR3 nucleotide sequence: TGTGCCAGCTCACAAACCACCATATCAAGGACAGGGTGGGAGACCCAGTACTTC.

V and J are TRBV11-3 and TRBJ1-5; D unclear. Germline V gene sequence: CDR1 SGHNT, CDR2 YENEEA. The CDR3 is 15 residues long. V was cut by 2 bases and J by 3 bases, with 11 bases left in between. The CDR3 loop reads CASSLYEQNNQPQHF. The CDR3 region has the DNA TGTGCCAGCAGCTTATACGAACAGAACAATCAGCCCCAGCATTTT.

The rearrangement uses TRBV6-1 and TRBJ2-7; the D gene is possibly TRBD2 (6 bases). V gave up 6 bases and J gave up 0 bases, with 9 bases separating them. CDR3 size: 13 residues. Germline V gene sequence: CDR1 MNHNS, CDR2 SASEGT. CDR3 DNA: TGTGCCAGCAGAGAGGGACTCTCCTACGAGCAGTACTTC. Translating it yields CASREGLSYEQYF.

The rearrangement uses TRBV28 and TRBJ2-7, with 9 positions matching TRBD2. The ends lost 4 bases at V and 5 bases at J; junction bases unmatched: 9. From germline, CDR1 is MDHEN and CDR2 SYDVKM. CDR3 length: 15 residues. For the CDR3, the DNA is TGTGCCAGCAGTTCCCCCTTTAGCGGGAGAAACGAGCAGTACTTC. Encoded protein: CASSSPFSGRNEQYF.

The chain carries TRBV5-6 and TRBJ2-7; 10 bases are shared with TRBD2. The germline CDR1 and CDR2 sequences are SGHDT and YYEEEE. Losses at the gene ends were 1 base for V and 7 bases for J; bases not matched to a gene: 14. This CDR3 comprises 17 residues. CDR3 residues: CASSLYSGRIIWGEQYF. Here the CDR3 DNA reads TGTGCCAGCAGCTTGTATAGCGGGAGGATCATCTGGGGGGAGCAGTACTTC. The variable domain in full, completed from reference TRBV5-6 and TRBJ2-7, reads DAGVTQSPTHLIKTRGQQVTLRCSPKSGHDTVSWYQQALGQGPQFIFQYYEEEERQRGNFPDRFSGHQFPNYSSELNVNALLLGDSALYLCASSLYSGRIIWGEQYFGPGTRLTVT.

This clone was seen once. V gene TRBV10-3 combines with J gene TRBJ2-1, with 8 positions matching TRBD2. Germline V gene sequence: CDR1 ENHRY, CDR2 SYGVKD. After removal of 3 bases from V and 3 bases from J, the junction contained 4 bases not matched to a gene. The CDR3 runs to 15 residues. CDR3 sequence: CAISDPSGGYNEQFF. In DNA form, the CDR3 reads TGTGCCATCAGTGACCCCAGCGGGGGCTACAATGAGCAGTTCTTC.

This chain links TRBV29-1 with TRBJ2-5, with a possible D match to TRBD2 (5 bases). Germline values: CDR1 SQVTM, CDR2 ANQGSEA. The CDR3 is 13 residues long. Trimming shortened V by 7 bases and J by 4 bases, and 16 bases separated the two germline ends. The CDR3 sequence: CSAQLGFGETQYF. Written as DNA, the CDR3 is TGCAGCGCCCAACTAGGGTTCGGAGAGACCCAGTACTTC.

The V gene is TRBV4-1, the J gene TRBJ1-1, with TRBD1 matching 9 bases. V dropped 0 bases and J dropped 6; count of bases not matched to a gene: 8. CDR1 and CDR2 (germline): MGHRA, YSYEKL. The CDR3 consists of 16 residues. CDR3 coding DNA: TGCGCCAGCAGCCAAGAATCCGGGACAGGGATCTCTGAAGCTTTCTTT. This codes for CASSQESGTGISEAFF.

V usage is TRBV18 and J usage is TRBJ1-1; 10 bases match TRBD1. Germline-derived CDR1 and CDR2 are KGHSH and LQKENI. The CDR3 has 16 amino acids. With V trimmed by 0 bases and J by 3 bases, 4 bases remained unmatched. The chain's CDR3 is CASSPPTGGAHTEAFF. In DNA, the CDR3 is TGTGCCAGCTCACCACCGACAGGGGGCGCACACACTGAAGCTTTCTTT.

J is TRBJ1-3 and V is TRBV7-9; D remains ambiguous. In germline, CDR1 is SEHNR, CDR2 FQNEAQ (reference sequence). The CDR3 contains 14 residues. V was cut by 8 bases and J by 4 bases, with 15 bases left in between. The CDR3 protein is CASGREATGNTIYF. The CDR3 DNA follows: TGTGCCAGCGGGAGGGAGGCTACCGGAAACACCATATATTTT. Variable domain in full (rest from reference TRBV7-9 and TRBJ1-3): DTGVSQNPRHKITKRGQNVTFRCDPISEHNRLYWYRQTLGQGPEFLTYFQNEAQLEKSRLLSDRFSAERPKGSFSTLEIQRTEQGDSAMYLCASGREATGNTIYFGEGSWLTVV.

V gene TRBV14 combines with J gene TRBJ1-2; tentative D call: TRBD1 (6 bases). V dropped 1 base and J dropped 4 bases, with 10 bases sitting between them. Germline CDR1 and CDR2: SGHDN and FVKESK. This CDR3 is built from 14 residues. CDR3 protein: CASSQVLGGYGYTF. CDR3 bases: TGTGCCAGCAGCCAAGTTTTAGGGGGCTATGGCTACACCTTC. Drawing the rest from reference TRBV14 and TRBJ1-2, the complete variable domain is EAGVTQFPSHSVIEKGQTVTLRCDPISGHDNLYWYRRVMGKEIKFLLHFVKESKQDESGMPNNRFLAERTGGTYSTLKVQPAELEDSGVYFCASSQVLGGYGYTFGSGTRLTVV.

The V gene is TRBV7-9, the J gene TRBJ1-1; D gene ambiguous. The CDR3 is 13 amino acids. Germline V CDR1 and CDR2: SEHNR, FQNEAQ (reference sequence). V was clipped by 3 bases and J by 4 bases, with 9 bases between them. The CDR3 bases are TGTGCCAGCAGCTTGGCAGAGCGCACTGAAGCTTTCTTT. It yields the protein CASSLAERTEAFF.

The chain has TRBV11-2 and TRBJ2-3; D is possibly TRBD2 (6 bases). Germline V gene sequence: CDR1 SGHAT, CDR2 FQNNGV. CDR3 length: 17 residues. Trimming shortened V by 3 bases and J by 2 bases, and 18 bases separated the two germline ends. The CDR3 DNA sequence: TGTGCCAGCAGCTTCCCCGGGGGAGCGGTGGTCACAGATACGCAGTATTTT. Translation: CASSFPGGAVVTDTQYF.

This sequence joins TRBV6-1 and TRBJ2-7; 8 nucleotides agree with TRBD2. Germline-derived CDR1 and CDR2 are MNHNS and SASEGT. V lost 6 bases and J lost 4; bases outside the gene matches: 5. This CDR3 is built from 13 residues. CDR3 loop: CASRAGTRYEQYF. CDR3 in DNA: TGTGCCAGCAGGGCAGGGACTAGGTACGAGCAGTACTTC.

The chain has TRBV28 and TRBJ2-3, with 11 bases fitting TRBD1. The CDR3 contains 15 residues. V lost 2 bases to trimming and J lost 4 bases; unmatched junction nucleotides: 2. Germline CDR1 and CDR2: MDHEN and SYDVKM. CDR3 DNA: TGTGCCAGCAGTTTACGGACAGGGGGCCCAGATACGCAGTATTTT. It codes for CASSLRTGGPDTQYF.

J is TRBJ1-2 and V is TRBV18; D is possibly TRBD1 (6 bases). Deletions cut 4 bases from V and 0 bases from J, with 12 bases between. Germline V gene lookup returns CDR1 KGHSH and CDR2 LQKENI. The CDR3 extends over 15 amino acids. The CDR3 protein is CASSLGQTSNYGYTF. The DNA of the CDR3 is TGTGCCAGCTCACTAGGACAGACCTCTAACTATGGCTACACCTTC.

The V call is TRBV18, the J call TRBJ2-1; TRBD2 is a possible D gene (5 bases). V shed 8 bases and J shed 9 bases, with 14 bases lying between them. The length of the CDR3 is 12 residues. Germline values: CDR1 KGHSH, CDR2 LQKENI. DNA for the CDR3: TGTGCCAGCCATAACGTGGGGAGTGAGCAGTTCTTC. Translated, it gives CASHNVGSEQFF.

V is TRBV27 and J is TRBJ2-7; TRBD2 matches at 7 bases. Germline assignment: CDR1 MNHEY and CDR2 SMNVEV (reference sequence). The CDR3 has 14 amino acids. The V gene end was trimmed by 5 bases and the J gene end by 2 bases; junction bases not matched to a gene: 6. CDR3 nucleotide sequence: TGTGCCAGCAGTACCCCGGGGGGTCCCTACGAGCAGTACTTC. Its protein is CASSTPGGPYEQYF.